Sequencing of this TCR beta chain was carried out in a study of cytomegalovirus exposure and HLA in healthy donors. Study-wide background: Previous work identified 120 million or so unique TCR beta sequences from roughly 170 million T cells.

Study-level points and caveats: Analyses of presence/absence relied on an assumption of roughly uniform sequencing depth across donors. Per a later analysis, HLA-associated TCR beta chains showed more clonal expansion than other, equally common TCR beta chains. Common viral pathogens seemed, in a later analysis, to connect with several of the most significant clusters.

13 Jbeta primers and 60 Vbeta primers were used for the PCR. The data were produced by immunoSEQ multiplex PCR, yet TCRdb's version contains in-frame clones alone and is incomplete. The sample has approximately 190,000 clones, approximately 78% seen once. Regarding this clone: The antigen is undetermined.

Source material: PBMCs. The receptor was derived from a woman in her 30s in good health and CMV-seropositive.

CDR3 nucleotides: TGTGCCTCGCTATCCCGTTACAGAGATATTAACTATGGCTACACCTTC. Translation gives CASLSRYRDINYGYTF. The chain recombines TRBV30 with TRBJ1-2, with unresolved D. The germline gives CDR1 GTSNPN, CDR2 SVGIG (reference sequence). The CDR3 totals 16 residues. V gave up 7 bases and J gave up 1 base, with 22 bases separating them.